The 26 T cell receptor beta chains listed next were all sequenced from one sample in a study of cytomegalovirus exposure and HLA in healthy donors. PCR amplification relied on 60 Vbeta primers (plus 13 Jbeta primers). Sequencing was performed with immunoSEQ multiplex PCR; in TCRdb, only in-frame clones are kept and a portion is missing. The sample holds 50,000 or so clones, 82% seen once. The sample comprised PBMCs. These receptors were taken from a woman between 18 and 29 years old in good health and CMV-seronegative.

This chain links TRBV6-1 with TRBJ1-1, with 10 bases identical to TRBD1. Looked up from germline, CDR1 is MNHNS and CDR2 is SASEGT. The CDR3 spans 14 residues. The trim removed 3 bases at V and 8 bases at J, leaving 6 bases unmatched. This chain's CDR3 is CASSDPGTGEEAFF. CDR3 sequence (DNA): TGTGCCAGCAGTGATCCCGGGACAGGGGAAGAAGCTTTCTTT.

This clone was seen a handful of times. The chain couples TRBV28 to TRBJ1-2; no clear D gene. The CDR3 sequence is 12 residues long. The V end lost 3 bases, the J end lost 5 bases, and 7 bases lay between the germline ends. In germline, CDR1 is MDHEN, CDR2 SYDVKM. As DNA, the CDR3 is TGTGCCAGCAGTTTCGGTGCGTATGGCTACACCTTC. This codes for CASSFGAYGYTF.

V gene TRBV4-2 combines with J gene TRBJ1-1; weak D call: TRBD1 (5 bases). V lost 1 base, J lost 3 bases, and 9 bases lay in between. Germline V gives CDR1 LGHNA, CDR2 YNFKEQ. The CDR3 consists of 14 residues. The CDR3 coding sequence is TGTGCCAGCAGCCAAGCTTCGGGGGACACTGAAGCTTTCTTT. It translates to CASSQASGDTEAFF.

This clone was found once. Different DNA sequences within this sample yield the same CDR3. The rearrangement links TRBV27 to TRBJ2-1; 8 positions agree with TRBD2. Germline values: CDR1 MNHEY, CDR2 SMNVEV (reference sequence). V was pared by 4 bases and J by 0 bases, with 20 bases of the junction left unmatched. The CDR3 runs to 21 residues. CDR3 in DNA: TGTGCCAGCAGTTCAAAGGCCCACTTTCTCCCACTAGCGGCCTCCTACAATGAGCAGTTCTTC. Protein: CASSSKAHFLPLAASYNEQFF.

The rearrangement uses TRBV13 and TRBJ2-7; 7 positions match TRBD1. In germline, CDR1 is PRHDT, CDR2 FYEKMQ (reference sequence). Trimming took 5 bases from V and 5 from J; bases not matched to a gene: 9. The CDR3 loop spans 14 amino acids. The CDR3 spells CASSPPDRADEQYF. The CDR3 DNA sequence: TGTGCCAGCAGCCCCCCAGACAGGGCAGACGAGCAGTACTTC. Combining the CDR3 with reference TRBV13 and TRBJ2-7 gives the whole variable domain AAGVIQSPRHLIKEKRETATLKCYPIPRHDTVYWYQQGPGQDPQFLISFYEKMQSDKGSIPDRFSAQQFSDYHSELNMSSLELGDSALYFCASSPPDRADEQYFGPGTRLTVT.

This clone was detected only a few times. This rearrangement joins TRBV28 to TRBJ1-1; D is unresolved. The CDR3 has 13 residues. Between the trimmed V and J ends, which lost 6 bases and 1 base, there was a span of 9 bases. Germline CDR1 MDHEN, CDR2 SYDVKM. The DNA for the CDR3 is TGTGCCAGCAGCACACAACCGAACACTGAAGCTTTCTTT. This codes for CASSTQPNTEAFF. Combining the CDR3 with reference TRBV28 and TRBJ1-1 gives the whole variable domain DVKVTQSSRYLVKRTGEKVFLECVQDMDHENMFWYRQDPGLGLRLIYFSYDVKMKEKGDIPEGYSVSREKKERFSLILESASTNQTSMYLCASSTQPNTEAFFGQGTRLTVV.

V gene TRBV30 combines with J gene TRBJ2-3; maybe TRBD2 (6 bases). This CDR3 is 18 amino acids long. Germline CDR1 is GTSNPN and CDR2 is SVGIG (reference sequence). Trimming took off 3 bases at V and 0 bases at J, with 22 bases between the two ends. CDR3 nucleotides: TGTGCCTGGAGGCAACTAGCTTACCCCTACCAAAGCACAGATACGCAGTATTTT. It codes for CAWRQLAYPYQSTDTQYF.

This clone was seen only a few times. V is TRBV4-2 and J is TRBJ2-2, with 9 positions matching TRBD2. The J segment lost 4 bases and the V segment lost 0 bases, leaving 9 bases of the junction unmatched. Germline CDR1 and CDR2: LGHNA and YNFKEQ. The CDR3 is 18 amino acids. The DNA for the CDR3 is TGTGCCAGCAGCCAAGATTCGGTAGCGGGAGAGGTCACCGGGGAGCTGTTTTTT. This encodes CASSQDSVAGEVTGELFF.

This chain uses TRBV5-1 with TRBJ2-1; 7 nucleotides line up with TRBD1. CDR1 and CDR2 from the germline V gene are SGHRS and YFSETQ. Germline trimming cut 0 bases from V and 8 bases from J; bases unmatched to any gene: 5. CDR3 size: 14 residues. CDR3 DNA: TGCGCCAGCAGCTTGGCCAAAACAGGGGATGAGCAGTTCTTC. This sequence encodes CASSLAKTGDEQFF.

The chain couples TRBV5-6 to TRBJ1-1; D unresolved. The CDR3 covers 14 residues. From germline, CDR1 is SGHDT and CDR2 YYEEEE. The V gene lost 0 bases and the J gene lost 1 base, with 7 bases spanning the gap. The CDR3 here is CASSLGGGNTEAFF. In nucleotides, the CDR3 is TGTGCCAGCAGCTTGGGGGGAGGGAACACTGAAGCTTTCTTT.

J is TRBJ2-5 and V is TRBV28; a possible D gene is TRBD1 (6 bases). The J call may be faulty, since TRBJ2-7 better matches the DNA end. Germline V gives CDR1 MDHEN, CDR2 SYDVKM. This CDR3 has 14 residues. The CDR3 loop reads CAVEGDNGGSEQYF. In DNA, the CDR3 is TGTGCCGTCGAAGGGGACAATGGGGGATCCGAGCAGTACTTC.

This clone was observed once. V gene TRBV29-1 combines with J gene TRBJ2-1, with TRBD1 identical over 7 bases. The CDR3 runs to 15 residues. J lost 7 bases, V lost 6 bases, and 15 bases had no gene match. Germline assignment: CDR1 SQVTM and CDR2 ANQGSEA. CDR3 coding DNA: TGCAGCGTCGAACTGTTTGACAGGGCTAGTAATGAGCAGTTCTTC. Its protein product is CSVELFDRASNEQFF.

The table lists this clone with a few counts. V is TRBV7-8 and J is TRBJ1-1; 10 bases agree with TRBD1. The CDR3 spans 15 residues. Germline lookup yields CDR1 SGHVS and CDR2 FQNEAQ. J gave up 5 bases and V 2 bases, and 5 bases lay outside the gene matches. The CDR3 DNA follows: TGTGCCAGCAGCTTACCCCGGACAGGGGGGACTGAAGCTTTCTTT. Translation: CASSLPRTGGTEAFF.

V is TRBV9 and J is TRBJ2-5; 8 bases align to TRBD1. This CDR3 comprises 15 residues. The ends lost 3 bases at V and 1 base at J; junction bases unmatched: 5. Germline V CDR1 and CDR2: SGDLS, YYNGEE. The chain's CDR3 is CASSGDRGVQETQYF. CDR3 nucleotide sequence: TGTGCCAGCAGCGGCGACAGGGGCGTCCAAGAGACCCAGTACTTC.

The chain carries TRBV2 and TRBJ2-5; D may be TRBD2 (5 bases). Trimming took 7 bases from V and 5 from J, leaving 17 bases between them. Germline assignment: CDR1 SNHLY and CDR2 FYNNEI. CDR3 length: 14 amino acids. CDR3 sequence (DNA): TGTGCCAGCACCGCCCTGGACTCCGGGGAGACCCAGTACTTC. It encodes CASTALDSGETQYF.

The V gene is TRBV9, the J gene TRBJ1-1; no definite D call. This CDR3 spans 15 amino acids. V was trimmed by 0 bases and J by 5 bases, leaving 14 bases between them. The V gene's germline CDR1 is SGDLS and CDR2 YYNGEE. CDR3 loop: CASSVGATPGTEAFF. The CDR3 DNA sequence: TGTGCCAGCAGCGTAGGGGCCACCCCAGGTACTGAAGCTTTCTTT.

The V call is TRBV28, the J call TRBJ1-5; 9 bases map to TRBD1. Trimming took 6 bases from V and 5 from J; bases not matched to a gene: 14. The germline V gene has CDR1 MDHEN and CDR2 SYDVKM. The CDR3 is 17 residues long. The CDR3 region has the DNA TGTGCCAGCAGCGCAACTCCGGGACAGGGAGGAGATCAGCCCCAGCATTTT. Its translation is CASSATPGQGGDQPQHF.

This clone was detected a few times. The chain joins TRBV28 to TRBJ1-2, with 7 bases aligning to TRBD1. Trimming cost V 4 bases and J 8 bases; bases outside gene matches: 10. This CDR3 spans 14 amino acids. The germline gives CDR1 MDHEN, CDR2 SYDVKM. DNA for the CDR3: TGTGCCAGCAGTTCCCCCGACAGGGAAAGGGGCTACACCTTC. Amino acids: CASSSPDRERGYTF.

This CDR3 is CASRRTGESSYEQYF. The DNA for the CDR3 is TGTGCCAGCAGGCGGACAGGGGAATCTTCCTACGAGCAGTACTTC. The chain carries TRBV27 and TRBJ2-7; 9 nucleotides line up with TRBD1. The CDR3 length is 15 residues. V shed 6 bases and J 1 base; nucleotides not matched to a gene: 7. Germline lookup yields CDR1 MNHEY and CDR2 SMNVEV (reference sequence).

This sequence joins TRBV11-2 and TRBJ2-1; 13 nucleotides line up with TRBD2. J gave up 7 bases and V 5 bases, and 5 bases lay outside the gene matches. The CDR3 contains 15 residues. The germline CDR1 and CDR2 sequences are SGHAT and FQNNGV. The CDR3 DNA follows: TGTGCCAGCAGCCAACTAGCGGGAGGGGCAAATGAGCAGTTCTTC. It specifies CASSQLAGGANEQFF.

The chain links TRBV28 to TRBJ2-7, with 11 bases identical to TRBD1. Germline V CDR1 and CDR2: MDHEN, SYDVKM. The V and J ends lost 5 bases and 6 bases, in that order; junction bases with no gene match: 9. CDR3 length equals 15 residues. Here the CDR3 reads CASSIAGTGGGEQYF. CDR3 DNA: TGTGCCAGCAGTATAGCCGGGACAGGGGGTGGCGAGCAGTACTTC. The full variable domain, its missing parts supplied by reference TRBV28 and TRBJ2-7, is DVKVTQSSRYLVKRTGEKVFLECVQDMDHENMFWYRQDPGLGLRLIYFSYDVKMKEKGDIPEGYSVSREKKERFSLILESASTNQTSMYLCASSIAGTGGGEQYFGPGTRLTVT.

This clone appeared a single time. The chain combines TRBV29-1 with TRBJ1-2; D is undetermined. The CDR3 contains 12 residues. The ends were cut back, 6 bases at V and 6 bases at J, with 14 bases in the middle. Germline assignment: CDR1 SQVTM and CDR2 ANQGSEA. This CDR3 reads CSVGRGEDGYTF. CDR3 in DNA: TGCAGCGTCGGCCGGGGAGAGGATGGCTACACCTTC.

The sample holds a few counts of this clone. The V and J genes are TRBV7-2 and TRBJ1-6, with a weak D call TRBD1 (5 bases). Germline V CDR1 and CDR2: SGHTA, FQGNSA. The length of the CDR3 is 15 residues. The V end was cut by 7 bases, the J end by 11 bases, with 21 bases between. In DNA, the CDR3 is TGTGCCAGCACCACAAGGGTGACAGAAGGGACACCCCTCCACTTT. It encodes CASTTRVTEGTPLHF.

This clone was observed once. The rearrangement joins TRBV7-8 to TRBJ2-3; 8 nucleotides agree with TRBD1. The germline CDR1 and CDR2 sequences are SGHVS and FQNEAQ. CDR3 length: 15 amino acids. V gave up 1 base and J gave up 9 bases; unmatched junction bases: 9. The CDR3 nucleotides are TGTGCCAGCAGCTTAGTAGGAGACAGGGGTGACACGCAGTATTTT. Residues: CASSLVGDRGDTQYF.

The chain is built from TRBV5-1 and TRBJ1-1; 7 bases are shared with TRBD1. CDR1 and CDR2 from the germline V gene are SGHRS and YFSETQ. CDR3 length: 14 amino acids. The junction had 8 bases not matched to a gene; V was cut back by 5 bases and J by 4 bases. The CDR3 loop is CASRQRQGITEAFF. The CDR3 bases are TGCGCCAGCAGACAACGACAGGGTATCACTGAAGCTTTCTTT.

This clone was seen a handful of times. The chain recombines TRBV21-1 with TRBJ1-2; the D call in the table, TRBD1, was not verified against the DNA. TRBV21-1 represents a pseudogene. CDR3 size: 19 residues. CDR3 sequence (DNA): TGTGCCAGCACTCCAGTTTGGCAGGGGGCGTTCGGTACTAACTATGGCTACACCTTC. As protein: CASTPVWQGAFGTNYGYTF.